The 19 T cell receptor beta chains in this list originate from one sample, sequenced in a study of identical twins. TCRdb re-called the 5' RACE reads through MiXCR, storing one row per CDR3 protein. The table has hundreds of thousands of distinct CDR3 sequences, 21% seen once. These same records also appear under a second study, on T cells expressing NK-cell markers.

Material for sequencing was PBMCs. All receptors come from a woman aged 18-29 years in good health.

The chain uses TRBV12-3 or TRBV12-4 and TRBJ1-1; maybe TRBD1 (6 bases). This CDR3 has 15 amino acids. V was cut by 3 bases and J by 2 bases, with 13 bases left in between. Here the CDR3 reads CASSFRGAVNTEAFF. The CDR3 DNA reads as TGTGCCAGCAGTTTTAGGGGGGCGGTTAACACTGAAGCTTTCTTT.

The chain carries TRBV6-5 and TRBJ2-7; D possibly matches TRBD1 or TRBD2 (6 bases each). Germline CDR1 is MNHEY and CDR2 is SVGAGI. CDR3 size: 15 residues. Trimming removed 4 bases from V and 3 bases from J, with 16 bases in between. CDR3 sequence (DNA): TGTGCCAGCAGTTGGACTCTACAGGGAGGCTACGAGCAGTACTTC. Its protein product is CASSWTLQGGYEQYF.

J is TRBJ2-5 and V is TRBV7-9; D remains ambiguous. Germline CDR1 and CDR2: SEHNR and FQNEAQ (reference sequence). V lost 1 base, J lost 5 bases, and 11 bases lay in between. The CDR3 is made up of 14 amino acids. The CDR3 loop reads CASSLDLGEETQYF. CDR3 nucleotides: TGTGCCAGCAGCTTAGACCTTGGCGAGGAGACCCAGTACTTC.

This clonotype appeared a few times. J is TRBJ1-4 and V is TRBV29-1; 7 bases match TRBD1. This CDR3 is 13 amino acids long. With 4 bases clipped from V and 7 bases from J, the junction kept 6 bases outside the gene matches. Germline assignment: CDR1 SQVTM and CDR2 ANQGSEA. The CDR3 spells CSVATGLSEKLFF. The CDR3 DNA follows: TGCAGCGTTGCGACAGGGCTAAGTGAAAAACTGTTTTTT.

This clonotype has more than one count but fewer than ten. CDR3 region: CASSLRVRGVEAFF. The CDR3, as DNA: TGTGCCAGCAGTTTAAGGGTAAGAGGCGTTGAAGCTTTCTTT. This chain connects TRBV12-3 or TRBV12-4 to TRBJ1-1, with no clear D. The CDR3 loop spans 14 amino acids. Trimming took 2 bases from V and 7 from J, leaving 14 bases between them.

In its sample, this clonotype was seen a few times. V gene TRBV5-5 combines with J gene TRBJ2-3, with 7 bases aligning to TRBD2. There are 16 residues in the CDR3. The V gene's germline CDR1 is SGHKS and CDR2 YYEKEE (reference sequence). V lost 3 bases and J lost 0; bases outside the gene matches: 7. The CDR3 coding sequence is TGTGCCAGCAGCTATCTAGCGGCTTCTAGCACAGATACGCAGTATTTT. This translates into CASSYLAASSTDTQYF. The full variable domain, rest sourced from reference TRBV5-5 and TRBJ2-3, is DAGVTQSPTHLIKTRGQQVTLRCSPISGHKSVSWYQQVLGQGPQFIFQYYEKEERGRGNFPDRFSARQFPNYSSELNVNALLLGDSALYLCASSYLAASSTDTQYFGPGTRLTVL.

The chain recombines TRBV20-1 with TRBJ1-6; D gene uncertain. The CDR3 spans 14 residues. CDR1 and CDR2 from the germline V gene are DFQATT and SNEGSKA (reference sequence). Deletions cut 4 bases from V and 0 bases from J, with 7 bases between. As DNA, the CDR3 is TGCAGTGCTAAGACTAGCTCCTATAATTCACCCCTCCACTTT. This translates into CSAKTSSYNSPLHF.

This clonotype appeared a few times. The V gene is TRBV5-5, the J gene TRBJ2-5; D gene uncertain. V was shortened by 4 bases and J by 3 bases, with 4 bases between the two germline ends. The CDR3 loop spans 11 amino acids. Germline-derived CDR1 and CDR2 are SGHKS and YYEKEE (reference sequence). CDR3 residues: CASSAEETQYF. DNA of the CDR3: TGTGCCAGCAGCGCTGAAGAGACCCAGTACTTC.

The CDR3 loop reads CASSLTQTYGYTF. CDR3 in DNA: TGTGCCAGCAGTTTAACGCAGACCTATGGCTACACCTTC. This rearrangement joins TRBV27 to TRBJ1-2; D ambiguous. Germline V gene sequence: CDR1 MNHEY, CDR2 SMNVEV (reference sequence). This CDR3 contains 13 residues. V was shortened by 2 bases and J by 4 bases, with 8 bases between the two germline ends.

The chain recombines TRBV6-2 or TRBV6-3 with TRBJ2-1; D gene uncertain. The CDR3 contains 14 residues. Trimming pared 2 bases from V and 3 bases from J, leaving 8 bases between. Germline V gives CDR1 MNHEY, CDR2 SVGEGT. The CDR3 is CASSYAASYNEQFF. Here the CDR3 DNA reads TGTGCCAGCAGTTACGCAGCGAGCTACAATGAGCAGTTCTTC.

The table lists this clonotype with many counts. The gene calls are TRBV6-5 and TRBJ1-5; D gene uncertain. The V end lost 0 bases, the J end lost 6 bases, and 6 bases lay between the germline ends. The CDR3 totals 13 residues. Germline CDR1 and CDR2: MNHEY and SVGAGI. This chain's CDR3 is CASSYSRAQPQHF. CDR3 DNA sequence: TGTGCCAGCAGTTACTCCCGGGCTCAGCCCCAGCATTTT.

This clonotype was picked up many times. As DNA, the CDR3 is TGCAGTGCTTCCGGACTAGCGGGAGGACAAGAGACCCAGTACTTC. This encodes CSASGLAGGQETQYF. The rearrangement links TRBV20-1 to TRBJ2-5; 14 nucleotides agree with TRBD2. V lost 5 bases, J lost 2 bases, and 4 bases stayed unmatched. Germline CDR1 and CDR2: DFQATT and SNEGSKA (reference sequence). The CDR3 is made up of 15 amino acids.

The V gene is TRBV7-6, the J gene TRBJ2-7; TRBD1 agrees at 7 bases. The V gene's germline CDR1 is SGHVS and CDR2 FNYEAQ. The CDR3 spans 16 residues. V was pared by 1 base and J by 3 bases, with 9 bases of the junction left unmatched. Here the CDR3 DNA reads TGTGCCAGCAGCTTAGGGGACAGCCAACCAAGCTACGAGCAGTACTTC. As protein: CASSLGDSQPSYEQYF.

This clonotype was seen more than once but under ten times. The chain joins TRBV7-2 to TRBJ1-1; D call uncertain. V dropped 5 bases and J dropped 1 base, with 11 bases sitting between them. The length of the CDR3 is 14 residues. The V gene's germline CDR1 is SGHTA and CDR2 FQGNSA. CDR3 bases: TGTGCCAGCAGCCCACCTCGACAGAACACTGAAGCTTTCTTT. It translates to CASSPPRQNTEAFF.

This clonotype was observed a handful of times. The gene calls are TRBV20-1 and TRBJ2-4, with 15 bases identical to TRBD2. J was trimmed by 8 bases and V by 6 bases; bases with no gene match: 8. From germline, CDR1 is DFQATT and CDR2 SNEGSKA (reference sequence). The CDR3 consists of 15 residues. The CDR3 protein is CSAPGTSGGRDIQYF. The DNA of the CDR3 is TGCAGTGCCCCCGGGACTAGCGGGGGGCGGGACATTCAGTACTTC.

The chain employs TRBV20-1 and TRBJ1-5; D is undetermined. Germline assignment: CDR1 DFQATT and CDR2 SNEGSKA (reference sequence). The CDR3 consists of 14 residues. The germline V and J ends were trimmed by 4 bases and 4 bases, with 14 bases remaining between them. The CDR3 DNA follows: TGCAGTGCTAACAGCGGAGAATTGAATCAGCCCCAGCATTTT. Translating it yields CSANSGELNQPQHF.

The chain uses TRBV15 and TRBJ2-1; TRBD2 is a possible D gene (5 bases). From germline, CDR1 is LNHNV and CDR2 YYDKDF (reference sequence). This CDR3 has 12 amino acids. V was clipped by 0 bases and J by 16 bases, with 13 bases between them. The CDR3 DNA follows: TGTGCCACCAGCAGAGATCATGACGAGGGTTTCTTC. As protein: CATSRDHDEGFF.

This clonotype was seen more than once but under ten times. The rearrangement joins TRBV24-1 to TRBJ1-2; 8 nucleotides match TRBD1. This CDR3 contains 14 residues. V shed 2 bases and J 8 bases; nucleotides not matched to a gene: 6. Germline V gene data show CDR1 as KGHDR and CDR2 as SFDVKD. This chain's CDR3 is CATSDSRTGKGYTF. In DNA, the CDR3 is TGTGCCACCAGTGATTCCCGGACAGGGAAGGGCTACACCTTC.

This clonotype was seen repeatedly, ten times or more. The rearrangement joins TRBV7-8 to TRBJ1-1; 7 nucleotides line up with TRBD1. The V gene end was trimmed by 0 bases and the J gene end by 1 base; junction bases not matched to a gene: 2. CDR3 length: 15 amino acids. Germline CDR1 reads SGHVS; CDR2 reads FQNEAQ. CDR3 residues: CASSLARDRNTEAFF. The CDR3 DNA sequence: TGTGCCAGCAGCTTAGCGCGGGACAGGAACACTGAAGCTTTCTTT.